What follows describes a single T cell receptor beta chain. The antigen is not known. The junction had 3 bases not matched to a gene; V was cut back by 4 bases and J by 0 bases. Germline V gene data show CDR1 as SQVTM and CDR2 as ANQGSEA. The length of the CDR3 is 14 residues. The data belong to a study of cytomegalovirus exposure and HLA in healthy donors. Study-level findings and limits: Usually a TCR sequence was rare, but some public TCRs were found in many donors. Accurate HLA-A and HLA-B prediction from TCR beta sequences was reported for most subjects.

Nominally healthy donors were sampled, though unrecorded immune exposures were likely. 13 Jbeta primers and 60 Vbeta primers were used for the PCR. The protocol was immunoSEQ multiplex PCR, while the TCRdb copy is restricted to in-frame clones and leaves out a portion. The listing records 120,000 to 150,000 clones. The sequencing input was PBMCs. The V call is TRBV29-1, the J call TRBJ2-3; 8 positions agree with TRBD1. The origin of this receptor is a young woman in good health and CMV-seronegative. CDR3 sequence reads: CSVARDRSTDTQYF. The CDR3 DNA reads TGCAGCGTTGCCAGGGACAGGAGCACAGATACGCAGTATTTT.